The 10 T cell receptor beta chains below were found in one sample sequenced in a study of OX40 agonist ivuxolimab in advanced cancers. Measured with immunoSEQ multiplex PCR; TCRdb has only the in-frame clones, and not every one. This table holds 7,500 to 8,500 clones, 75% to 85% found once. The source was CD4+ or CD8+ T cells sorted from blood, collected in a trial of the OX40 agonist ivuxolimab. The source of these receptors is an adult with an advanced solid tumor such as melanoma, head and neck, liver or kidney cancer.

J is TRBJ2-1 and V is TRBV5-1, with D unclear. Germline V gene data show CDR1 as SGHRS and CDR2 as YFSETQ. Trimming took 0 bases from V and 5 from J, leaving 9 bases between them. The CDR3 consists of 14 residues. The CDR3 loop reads CASSLGQPDNEQFF. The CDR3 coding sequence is TGCGCCAGCAGCTTGGGCCAGCCCGACAATGAGCAGTTCTTC.

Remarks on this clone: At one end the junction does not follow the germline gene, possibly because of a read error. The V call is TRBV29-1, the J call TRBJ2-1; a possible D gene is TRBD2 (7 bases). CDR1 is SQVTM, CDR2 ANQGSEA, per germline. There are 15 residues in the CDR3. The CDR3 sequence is CSVEHYRGAYNEQFF. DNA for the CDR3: TGCAGCGTTGAACACTATCGGGGGGCCTATAATGAGCAGTTCTTC.

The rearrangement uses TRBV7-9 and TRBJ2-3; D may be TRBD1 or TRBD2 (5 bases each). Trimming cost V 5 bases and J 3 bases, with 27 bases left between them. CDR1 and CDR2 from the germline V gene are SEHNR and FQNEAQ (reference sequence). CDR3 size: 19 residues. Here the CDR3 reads CASSTRSGTGGPSTDTQYF. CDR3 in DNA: TGTGCCAGCAGCACCCGCTCCGGGACGGGCGGCCCCTCGACAGATACGCAGTATTTT.

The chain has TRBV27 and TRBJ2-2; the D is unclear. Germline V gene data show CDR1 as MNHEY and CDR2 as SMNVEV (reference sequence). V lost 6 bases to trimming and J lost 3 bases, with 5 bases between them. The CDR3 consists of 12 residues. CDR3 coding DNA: TGTGCCAGCAGAAAATACACCGGGGAGCTGTTTTTT. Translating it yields CASRKYTGELFF.

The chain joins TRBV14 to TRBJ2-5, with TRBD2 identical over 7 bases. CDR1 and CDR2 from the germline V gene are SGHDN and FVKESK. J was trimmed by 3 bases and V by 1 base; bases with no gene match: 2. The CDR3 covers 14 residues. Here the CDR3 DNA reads TGTGCCAGCAGCCAAGTTGGGGGGGAAGAGACCCAGTACTTC. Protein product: CASSQVGGEETQYF.

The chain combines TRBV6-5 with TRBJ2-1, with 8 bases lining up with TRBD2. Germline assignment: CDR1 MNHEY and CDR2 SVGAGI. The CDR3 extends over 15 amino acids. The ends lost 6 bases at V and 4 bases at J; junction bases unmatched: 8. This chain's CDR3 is CASSLIAGPYNEQFF. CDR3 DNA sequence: TGTGCCAGCAGCTTAATAGCGGGACCTTACAATGAGCAGTTCTTC.

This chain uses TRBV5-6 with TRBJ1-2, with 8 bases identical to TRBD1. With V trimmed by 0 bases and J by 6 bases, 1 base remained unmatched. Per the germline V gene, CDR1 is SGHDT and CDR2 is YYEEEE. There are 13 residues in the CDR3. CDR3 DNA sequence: TGTGCCAGCAGCTTGGGGACAGGGAATGGCTACACCTTC. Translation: CASSLGTGNGYTF.

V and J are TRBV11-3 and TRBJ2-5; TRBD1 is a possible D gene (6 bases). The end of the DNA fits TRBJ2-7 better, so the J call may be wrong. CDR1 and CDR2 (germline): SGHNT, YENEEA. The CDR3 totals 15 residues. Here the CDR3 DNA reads TGTGCCAGCAGCTTAGGGGCCCAGGGGAGCTACGAGCAGTACTTC. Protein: CASSLGAQGSYEQYF.

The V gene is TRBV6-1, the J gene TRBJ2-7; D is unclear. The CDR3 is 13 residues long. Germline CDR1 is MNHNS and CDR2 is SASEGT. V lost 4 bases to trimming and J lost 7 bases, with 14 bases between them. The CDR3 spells CASSAQSSWEQYF. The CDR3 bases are TGTGCCAGCAGTGCACAAAGCTCGTGGGAGCAGTACTTC.

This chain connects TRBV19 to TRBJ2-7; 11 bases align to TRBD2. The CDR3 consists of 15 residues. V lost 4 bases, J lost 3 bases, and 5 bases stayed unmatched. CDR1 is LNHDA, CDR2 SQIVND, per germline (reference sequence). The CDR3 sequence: CASSTGLADFYEQYF. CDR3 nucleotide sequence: TGTGCCAGTAGTACGGGACTAGCGGATTTCTACGAGCAGTACTTC.